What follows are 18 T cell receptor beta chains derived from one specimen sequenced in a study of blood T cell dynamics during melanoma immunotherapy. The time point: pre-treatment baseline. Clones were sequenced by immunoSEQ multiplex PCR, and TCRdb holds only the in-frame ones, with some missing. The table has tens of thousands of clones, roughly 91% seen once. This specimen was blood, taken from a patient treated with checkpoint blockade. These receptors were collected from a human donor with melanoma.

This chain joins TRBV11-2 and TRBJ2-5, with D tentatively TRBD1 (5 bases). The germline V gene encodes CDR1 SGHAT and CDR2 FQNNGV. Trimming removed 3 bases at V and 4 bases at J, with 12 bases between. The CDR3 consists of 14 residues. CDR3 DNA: TGTGCCAGCAGCTTCGGGTGGGGCGGAGAGACCCAGTACTTC. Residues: CASSFGWGGETQYF. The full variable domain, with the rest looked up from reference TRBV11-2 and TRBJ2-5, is EAGVAQSPRYKIIEKRQSVAFWCNPISGHATLYWYQQILGQGPKLLIQFQNNGVVDDSQLPKDRFSAERLKGVDSTLKIQPAKLEDSAVYLCASSFGWGGETQYFGPGTRLLVL.

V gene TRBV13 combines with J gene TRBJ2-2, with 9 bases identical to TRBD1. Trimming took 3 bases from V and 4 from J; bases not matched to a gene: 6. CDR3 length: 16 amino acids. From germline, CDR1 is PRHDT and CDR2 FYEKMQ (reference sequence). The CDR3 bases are TGTGCCAGCAGCTTCGGGACAGGGTTTGGCACCGGGGAGCTGTTTTTT. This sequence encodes CASSFGTGFGTGELFF.

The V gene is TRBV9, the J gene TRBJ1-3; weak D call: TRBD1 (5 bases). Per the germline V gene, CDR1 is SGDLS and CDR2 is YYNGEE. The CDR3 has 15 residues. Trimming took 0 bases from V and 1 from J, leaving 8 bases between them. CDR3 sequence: CASSVGDASGNTIYF. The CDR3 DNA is TGTGCCAGCAGCGTAGGGGACGCTTCTGGAAACACCATATATTTT.

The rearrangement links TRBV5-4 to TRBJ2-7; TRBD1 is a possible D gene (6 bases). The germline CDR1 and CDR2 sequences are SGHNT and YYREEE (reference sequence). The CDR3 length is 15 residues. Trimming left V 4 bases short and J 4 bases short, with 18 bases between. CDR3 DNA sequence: TGTGCCAGCAGCATCCCCAGGGGTAGGGGTTACGAGCAGTACTTC. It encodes CASSIPRGRGYEQYF.

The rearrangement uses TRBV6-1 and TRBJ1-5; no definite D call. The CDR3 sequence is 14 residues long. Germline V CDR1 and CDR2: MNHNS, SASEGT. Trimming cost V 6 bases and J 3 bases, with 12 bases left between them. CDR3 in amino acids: CASRAPQYNQPQHF. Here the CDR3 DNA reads TGTGCCAGCAGGGCCCCCCAGTACAATCAGCCCCAGCATTTT.

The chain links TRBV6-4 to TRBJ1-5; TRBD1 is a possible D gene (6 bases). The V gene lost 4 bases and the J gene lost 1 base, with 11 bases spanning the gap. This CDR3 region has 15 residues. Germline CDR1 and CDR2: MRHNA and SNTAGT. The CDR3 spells CASSALGGSNQPQHF. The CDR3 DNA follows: TGTGCCAGCAGTGCCCTGGGGGGCAGCAATCAGCCCCAGCATTTT.

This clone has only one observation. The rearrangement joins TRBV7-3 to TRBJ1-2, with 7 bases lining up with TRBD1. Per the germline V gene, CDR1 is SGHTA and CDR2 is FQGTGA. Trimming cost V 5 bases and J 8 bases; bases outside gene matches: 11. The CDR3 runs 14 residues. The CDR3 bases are TGTGCCAGCAGCCGGGATAGACAGGGAGGCGGCTACACCTTC. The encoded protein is CASSRDRQGGGYTF.

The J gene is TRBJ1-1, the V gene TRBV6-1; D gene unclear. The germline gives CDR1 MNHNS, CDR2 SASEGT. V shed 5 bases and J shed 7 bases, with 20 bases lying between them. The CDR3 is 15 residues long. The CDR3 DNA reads TGTGCCAGCAGTCCAGACCCCTACGGGATACTTGAAGCTTTCTTT. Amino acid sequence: CASSPDPYGILEAFF.

CDR3 amino acids: CASRLAGPQETQYF. CDR3 coding DNA: TGTGCCAGCCGACTAGCGGGGCCCCAAGAGACCCAGTACTTC. The genes are TRBV28 and TRBJ2-5, with TRBD2 identical over 11 bases. Germline lookup yields CDR1 MDHEN and CDR2 SYDVKM. V trimming: 8 bases; J trimming: 1 base; junction bases outside the gene matches: 3. CDR3 length: 14 amino acids.

CDR3 in amino acids: CAISVELADTQYF. The CDR3 DNA follows: TGTGCCATCAGTGTGGAACTCGCAGATACGCAGTATTTT. The chain links TRBV10-3 to TRBJ2-3; D uncertain. The CDR3 has 13 amino acids. Trimming took off 4 bases at V and 4 bases at J, with 9 bases between the two ends. Germline CDR1 ENHRY, CDR2 SYGVKD.

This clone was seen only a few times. In DNA, the CDR3 is TGCGCCAGCAGCTCCAGGACTAGCGGGATTACCTACGAGCAGTACTTC. It specifies CASSSRTSGITYEQYF. The chain carries TRBV5-1 and TRBJ2-7; TRBD2 matches 12 bases. Germline-derived CDR1 and CDR2 are SGHRS and YFSETQ. V was pared by 3 bases and J by 2 bases, with 6 bases of the junction left unmatched. The CDR3 contains 16 residues.

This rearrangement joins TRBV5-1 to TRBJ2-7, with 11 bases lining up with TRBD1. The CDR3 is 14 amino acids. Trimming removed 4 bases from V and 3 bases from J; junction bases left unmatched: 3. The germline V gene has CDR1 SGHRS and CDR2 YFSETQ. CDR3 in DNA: TGCGCCAGCAGCGGGGACAGGGGGGACTACGAGCAGTACTTC. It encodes CASSGDRGDYEQYF. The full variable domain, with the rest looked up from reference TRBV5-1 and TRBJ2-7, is KAGVTQTPRYLIKTRGQQVTLSCSPISGHRSVSWYQQTPGQGLQFLFEYFSETQRNKGNFPGRFSGRQFSNSRSEMNVSTLELGDSALYLCASSGDRGDYEQYFGPGTRLTVT.

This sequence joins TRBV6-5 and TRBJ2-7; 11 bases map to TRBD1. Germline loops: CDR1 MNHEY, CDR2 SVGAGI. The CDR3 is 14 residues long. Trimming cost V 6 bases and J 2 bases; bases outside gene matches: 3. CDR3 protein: CASRVGQGAYEQYF. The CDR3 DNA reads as TGTGCCAGCAGGGTGGGACAGGGGGCCTACGAGCAGTACTTC.

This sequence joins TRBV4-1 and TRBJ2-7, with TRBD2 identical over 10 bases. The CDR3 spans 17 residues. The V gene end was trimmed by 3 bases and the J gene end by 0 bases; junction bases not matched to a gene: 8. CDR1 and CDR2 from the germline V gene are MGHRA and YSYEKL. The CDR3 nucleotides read TGCGCCAGCAGCCAGAGACTAGCGGGTTCCAGCTCCTACGAGCAGTACTTC. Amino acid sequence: CASSQRLAGSSSYEQYF.

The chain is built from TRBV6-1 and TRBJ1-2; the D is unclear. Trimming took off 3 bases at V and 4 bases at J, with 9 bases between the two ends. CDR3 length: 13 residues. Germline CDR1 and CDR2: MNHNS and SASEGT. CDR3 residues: CASSEGGSYGYTF. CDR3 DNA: TGTGCCAGCAGTGAGGGCGGAAGCTATGGCTACACCTTC.

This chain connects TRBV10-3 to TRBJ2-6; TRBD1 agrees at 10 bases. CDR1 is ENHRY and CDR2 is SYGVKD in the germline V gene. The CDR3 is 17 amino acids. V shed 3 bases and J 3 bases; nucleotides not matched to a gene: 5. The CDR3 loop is CAISDAGQGYGANVLTF. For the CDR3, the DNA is TGTGCCATCAGTGACGCGGGACAGGGGTATGGGGCCAACGTCCTGACTTTC.

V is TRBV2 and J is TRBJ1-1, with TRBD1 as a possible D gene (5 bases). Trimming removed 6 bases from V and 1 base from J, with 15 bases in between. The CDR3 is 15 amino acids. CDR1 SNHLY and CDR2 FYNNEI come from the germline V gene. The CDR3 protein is CASSRAGLGNTEAFF. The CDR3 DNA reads TGTGCCAGCAGCCGGGCGGGGCTCGGGAACACTGAAGCTTTCTTT.

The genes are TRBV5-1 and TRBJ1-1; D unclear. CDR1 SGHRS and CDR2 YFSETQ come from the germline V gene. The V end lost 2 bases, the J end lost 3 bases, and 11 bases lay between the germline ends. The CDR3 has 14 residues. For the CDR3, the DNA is TGCGCCAGCAGCTTAGGACCGGGGTACACTGAAGCTTTCTTT. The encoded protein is CASSLGPGYTEAFF.